These 17 T cell receptor beta chains were sequenced from one sample in a study of shared clonotypes between healthy human individuals. Repertoires were generated with immunoSEQ multiplex PCR, while TCRdb's copy carries only in-frame clones and drops some. The table records 640,000 or so clones, around 72% of them present only once. Sequencing was carried out using memory CD4+ T cells sorted from blood. Subset noted: CD45RA-negative fraction. The receptors originated from a woman aged 30 to 39 in good health.

The chain couples TRBV5-1 to TRBJ2-1; no clear D gene. CDR1 and CDR2 (germline): SGHRS, YFSETQ. This CDR3 is built from 11 residues. The V gene lost 4 bases and the J gene lost 10 bases, with 9 bases spanning the gap. This CDR3 reads CASSLEWEQFF. The CDR3 DNA reads as TGCGCCAGCAGCCTCGAGTGGGAGCAGTTCTTC. Drawing the rest from reference TRBV5-1 and TRBJ2-1, the complete variable domain is KAGVTQTPRYLIKTRGQQVTLSCSPISGHRSVSWYQQTPGQGLQFLFEYFSETQRNKGNFPGRFSGRQFSNSRSEMNVSTLELGDSALYLCASSLEWEQFFGPGTRLTVL.

The rearrangement uses TRBV21-1 and TRBJ2-7; the D call in the table, TRBD1, was not verified against the DNA. TRBV21-1 is annotated as a pseudogene. The CDR3 totals 15 residues. CDR3 loop: CASSKREGQGGEQYF. The CDR3 nucleotides are TGTGCCAGCAGCAAACGAGAGGGACAGGGAGGCGAGCAGTACTTC.

V is TRBV5-1 and J is TRBJ2-6; possible D gene TRBD2, 6 bases. Trimming left V 4 bases short and J 0 bases short, with 11 bases between. Germline V gene sequence: CDR1 SGHRS, CDR2 YFSETQ. The CDR3 is 16 residues long. The CDR3, as DNA: TGCGCCAGCAGCCCAGGAGGGGCCTCTGGGGCCAACGTCCTGACTTTC. It is translated as CASSPGGASGANVLTF.

The chain recombines TRBV28 with TRBJ2-7; 7 bases map to TRBD2. Germline CDR1 MDHEN, CDR2 SYDVKM. The J segment lost 2 bases and the V segment lost 3 bases, leaving 10 bases of the junction unmatched. The CDR3 runs to 16 residues. The CDR3, as DNA: TGTGCCAGCAGTTTGGATGGCGGGAGTTCGCCCTACGAGCAGTACTTC. Translation: CASSLDGGSSPYEQYF.

The chain carries TRBV23-1 and TRBJ1-5; D is perhaps TRBD1 (5 bases). TRBV23-1 is known as an ORF, though its function is uncertain. CDR3 length equals 15 residues. The V gene lost 2 bases and the J gene lost 0 bases, with 8 bases spanning the gap. CDR3 in amino acids: CASSQDSNSNQPQHF. In DNA form, the CDR3 reads TGCGCCAGCAGTCAAGACAGCAATAGCAATCAGCCCCAGCATTTT.

J is TRBJ2-3 and V is TRBV5-1; D gene unclear. CDR3 size: 14 residues. Germline loops: CDR1 SGHRS, CDR2 YFSETQ. V was shortened by 0 bases and J by 4 bases, with 9 bases between the two germline ends. The CDR3 protein is CASSLASRADTQYF. DNA of the CDR3: TGCGCCAGCAGCTTGGCCTCTAGAGCAGATACGCAGTATTTT. Complete variable domain (other parts from reference TRBV5-1 and TRBJ2-3): KAGVTQTPRYLIKTRGQQVTLSCSPISGHRSVSWYQQTPGQGLQFLFEYFSETQRNKGNFPGRFSGRQFSNSRSEMNVSTLELGDSALYLCASSLASRADTQYFGPGTRLTVL.

V and J are TRBV10-1 and TRBJ2-7; D is undetermined. CDR1 is WNHNN and CDR2 is SYGVQD in the germline V gene (reference sequence). The CDR3 has 16 residues. V was clipped by 6 bases and J by 5 bases, with 23 bases between them. This CDR3 is CASSLSPRNRADEQYF. CDR3 DNA sequence: TGCGCCAGCAGCCTAAGCCCCAGGAATCGGGCGGACGAGCAGTACTTC.

The chain employs TRBV18 and TRBJ1-1, with D possibly matching TRBD1 (6 bases). Trimming removed 3 bases from V and 2 bases from J, with 13 bases in between. There are 15 residues in the CDR3. Germline CDR1 KGHSH, CDR2 LQKENI. DNA for the CDR3: TGTGCCAGCTCACCTCTCCCGGGACAAAACACTGAAGCTTTCTTT. Its translation is CASSPLPGQNTEAFF.

The chain is built from TRBV19 and TRBJ1-1; unclear D gene. Germline V gene sequence: CDR1 LNHDA, CDR2 SQIVND (reference sequence). V was clipped by 7 bases and J by 0 bases, with 6 bases between them. CDR3 length: 12 residues. In nucleotides, the CDR3 is TGTGCCAGTACGCGGCTGAACACTGAAGCTTTCTTT. Translation: CASTRLNTEAFF.

J is TRBJ2-5 and V is TRBV5-4, with 7 bases that match TRBD2. This CDR3 region has 16 residues. CDR1 and CDR2 from the germline V gene are SGHNT and YYREEE (reference sequence). V trimming: 0 bases; J trimming: 2 bases; junction bases outside the gene matches: 7. The CDR3: CASSLVASGLQETQYF. The CDR3, as DNA: TGTGCCAGCAGCTTGGTAGCTAGCGGATTACAAGAGACCCAGTACTTC.

The gene calls are TRBV21-1 and TRBJ2-3. TRBV21-1 is classified as a pseudogene. The CDR3 contains 12 residues. The CDR3, as DNA: TGTGCCAGCAGCAAAGGGGCAGATACGCAGTATTTT. It yields the protein CASSKGADTQYF.

V and J are TRBV4-1 and TRBJ2-1; 12 positions agree with TRBD2. This CDR3 region has 19 residues. Germline V gene sequence: CDR1 MGHRA, CDR2 YSYEKL. V lost 3 bases to trimming and J lost 6 bases; unmatched junction nucleotides: 15. The CDR3 nucleotides are TGCGCCAGCAGCCACGGAGGACTAGCGGGGAGGGAGGGTGGCAATGAGCAGTTCTTC. Translating it yields CASSHGGLAGREGGNEQFF.

The chain uses TRBV4-1 and TRBJ2-7, with TRBD1 matching 9 bases. Germline CDR1 and CDR2: MGHRA and YSYEKL. J was trimmed by 3 bases and V by 3 bases; bases with no gene match: 6. The CDR3 runs 15 residues. DNA of the CDR3: TGCGCCAGCAGCCAGGTTGGACAGGGGCTCTACGAGCAGTACTTC. Its protein product is CASSQVGQGLYEQYF.

The chain combines TRBV11-2 with TRBJ1-1; unclear D gene. The CDR3 extends over 15 amino acids. The V and J ends lost 0 bases and 0 bases respectively, with 8 bases between them. CDR1 SGHAT and CDR2 FQNNGV come from the germline V gene. CDR3 nucleotides: TGTGCCAGCAGCTTAGATCTAACGGTGAACACTGAAGCTTTCTTT. Protein product: CASSLDLTVNTEAFF.

The chain recombines TRBV5-1 with TRBJ2-7; 8 bases map to TRBD2. CDR3 length equals 14 residues. CDR1 is SGHRS, CDR2 YFSETQ, per germline. J gave up 2 bases and V 1 base, and 2 bases lay outside the gene matches. CDR3 region: CASSLLAGPYEQYF. DNA for the CDR3: TGCGCCAGCAGCTTGTTAGCGGGACCCTACGAGCAGTACTTC.

The CDR3 here is CASRGGGGLSTGYTF. The CDR3 nucleotides read TGTGCCAGCCGCGGCGGGGGGGGGTTATCCACTGGCTACACCTTC. The rearrangement uses TRBV27 and TRBJ1-2; perhaps TRBD1 as D (5 bases). Germline-derived CDR1 and CDR2 are MNHEY and SMNVEV (reference sequence). CDR3 length: 15 amino acids. V lost 8 bases and J 7 bases, leaving 23 bases between the germline ends.

The gene calls are TRBV19 and TRBJ1-2; D not resolved. Germline V CDR1 and CDR2: LNHDA, SQIVND (reference sequence). The length of the CDR3 is 13 residues. V was shortened by 10 bases and J by 3 bases, with 15 bases between the two germline ends. The CDR3 reads CATKNERDYGYTF. CDR3 coding DNA: TGTGCCACTAAAAACGAGAGGGACTATGGCTACACCTTC.